Shown below are 24 T cell receptor beta chains from a single sample sequenced in a study of cytomegalovirus exposure and HLA in healthy donors. A multiplex PCR was run with 60 Vbeta primers and 13 Jbeta primers. Repertoires were generated with immunoSEQ multiplex PCR, while TCRdb's copy carries only in-frame clones and drops some. This sample has about 120,000 clones; 50% to 75% occur once, and the top ten carry more than 6.5%. Sequencing input: PBMCs. The origin of the receptors is a woman between 35 and 50 years old in good health and CMV-seropositive.

The J gene is TRBJ1-1, the V gene TRBV9; a weak D match, TRBD1 (6 bases). The length of the CDR3 is 14 residues. Germline V gene lookup returns CDR1 SGDLS and CDR2 YYNGEE. With 2 bases removed from V and 0 bases from J, the gap between germline ends came to 8 bases. The CDR3 bases are TGTGCCAGCAGCGTCGGGACACTGAACACTGAAGCTTTCTTT. It translates to CASSVGTLNTEAFF. The entire variable domain, with the rest obtained from reference TRBV9 and TRBJ1-1, is as follows: DSGVTQTPKHLITATGQRVTLRCSPRSGDLSVYWYQQSLDQGLQFLIQYYNGEERAKGNILERFSAQQFPDLHSELNLSSLELGDSALYFCASSVGTLNTEAFFGQGTRLTVV.

The V call is TRBV25-1, the J call TRBJ2-3, with 8 bases identical to TRBD2. CDR1 MGHDK and CDR2 SYGVNS come from the germline V gene. V lost 1 base and J lost 0; bases outside the gene matches: 3. This CDR3 is built from 16 residues. In DNA form, the CDR3 reads TGTGCCAGCAGTGAATGGTCTAGCGGGAGCACAGATACGCAGTATTTT. Protein sequence: CASSEWSSGSTDTQYF.

This chain links TRBV7-8 with TRBJ1-2; D may be TRBD1 (6 bases). Looked up from germline, CDR1 is SGHVS and CDR2 is FQNEAQ. The CDR3 is 12 residues long. V was cut by 2 bases and J by 5 bases, with 6 bases left in between. CDR3 DNA sequence: TGTGCCAGCAGCTTACAGGGGTATGGCTACACCTTC. Translation gives CASSLQGYGYTF.

V usage is TRBV6-6 and J usage is TRBJ2-5; D possibly corresponds to TRBD2 (6 bases). Trimming took off 4 bases at V and 2 bases at J, with 11 bases between the two ends. This CDR3 is 14 amino acids long. CDR1 is MNHNY, CDR2 SVGAGI, per germline (reference sequence). This chain's CDR3 is CASSSGTSQETQYF. Here the CDR3 DNA reads TGTGCCAGCAGTTCCGGGACTTCACAAGAGACCCAGTACTTC.

The chain links TRBV6-1 to TRBJ1-5; TRBD1 is a possible D gene (5 bases). CDR3 size: 14 residues. Trimming removed 8 bases at V and 6 bases at J, with 17 bases between. Germline-derived CDR1 and CDR2 are MNHNS and SASEGT. Here the CDR3 DNA reads TGTGCCAGCGCCCCGGGGGGTGCGGGTCAGCCCCAGCATTTT. Encoded protein: CASAPGGAGQPQHF.

The chain recombines TRBV4-2 with TRBJ2-1, with 8 bases lining up with TRBD2. CDR3 length equals 17 residues. The trim removed 0 bases at V and 3 bases at J, leaving 7 bases unmatched. The germline V gene has CDR1 LGHNA and CDR2 YNFKEQ. In DNA, the CDR3 is TGTGCCAGCAGCCAAGATTTAACAAGCGGGAGCTACAATGAGCAGTTCTTC. Translation gives CASSQDLTSGSYNEQFF.

The chain recombines TRBV5-8 with TRBJ2-7; D not resolved. This CDR3 has 13 amino acids. The V gene lost 2 bases and the J gene lost 4 bases, with 10 bases spanning the gap. Germline CDR1 reads SGHTS; CDR2 reads YDEGEE. The CDR3 sequence is CASSFDFAYEQYF. The CDR3, as DNA: TGTGCCAGCAGCTTCGATTTTGCGTACGAGCAGTACTTC.

V is TRBV6-4 and J is TRBJ1-5, with D possibly TRBD1 on 5 matching bases. V lost 5 bases to trimming and J lost 8 bases, with 13 bases between them. The germline CDR1 and CDR2 sequences are MRHNA and SNTAGT. The CDR3 runs 13 residues. The CDR3 loop is CASSSLGGEPQHF. The CDR3 DNA follows: TGTGCCAGCAGTAGCCTGGGGGGTGAGCCCCAGCATTTT.

This rearrangement joins TRBV5-5 to TRBJ1-1; 9 nucleotides match TRBD1. Germline CDR1 reads SGHKS; CDR2 reads YYEKEE (reference sequence). This CDR3 comprises 13 residues. J was trimmed by 3 bases and V by 4 bases; bases with no gene match: 1. The CDR3 DNA is TGTGCCAGCAGCCGGACAGGGGACACTGAAGCTTTCTTT. Its protein is CASSRTGDTEAFF. Supplemented by reference TRBV5-5 and TRBJ1-1, the full variable domain reads DAGVTQSPTHLIKTRGQQVTLRCSPISGHKSVSWYQQVLGQGPQFIFQYYEKEERGRGNFPDRFSARQFPNYSSELNVNALLLGDSALYLCASSRTGDTEAFFGQGTRLTVV.

The rearrangement uses TRBV7-9 and TRBJ2-3, with 8 positions matching TRBD2. The CDR3 is 15 residues long. V shed 3 bases and J 2 bases; nucleotides not matched to a gene: 4. CDR1 SEHNR and CDR2 FQNEAQ come from the germline V gene (reference sequence). As DNA, the CDR3 is TGTGCCAGCAGCTTTACGGGGGGGTCCACAGATACGCAGTATTTT. Translating it yields CASSFTGGSTDTQYF.

Concerning this clone: The germline gene is not matched at one end of the junction; a read error may be the cause. Other DNA sequences from this sample encode an identical CDR3 as well. The genes are TRBV7-2 and TRBJ1-1; D gene uncertain. Germline V gene data show CDR1 as SGHTA and CDR2 as FQGNSA. This CDR3 is built from 13 residues. In DNA form, the CDR3 reads TGCGCCAGCAGCTTTCTACGGGATACTGAAGCTTTCTTT. Its translation: CASSFLRDTEAFF.

This chain joins TRBV28 and TRBJ2-1; D is uncertain. The CDR3 runs 11 residues. The V gene's germline CDR1 is MDHEN and CDR2 SYDVKM. Trimming left V 6 bases short and J 7 bases short, with 7 bases between. The CDR3 region is CASSTRNEQFF. Written as DNA, the CDR3 is TGTGCCAGCAGCACGAGGAATGAGCAGTTCTTC.

The chain recombines TRBV11-3 with TRBJ2-7, with a tentative D call TRBD1 (5 bases). The CDR3 is made up of 17 amino acids. Trimming left V 2 bases short and J 5 bases short, with 22 bases between. Germline V gives CDR1 SGHNT, CDR2 YENEEA. The CDR3 DNA is TGTGCCAGCAGCTTAAGAAGGCAGGGCCCCACTATTGACGAGCAGTACTTC. Translated: CASSLRRQGPTIDEQYF.

This rearrangement joins TRBV30 to TRBJ1-6; no clear D. The CDR3 length is 18 residues. Germline V gene data show CDR1 as GTSNPN and CDR2 as SVGIG (reference sequence). V was trimmed by 3 bases and J by 10 bases, leaving 28 bases between them. CDR3 DNA: TGTGCCTGGAGGGGAGTTGGCCTCACGCCGACTTTAAACTCACCCCTCCACTTT. Translation gives CAWRGVGLTPTLNSPLHF.

V is TRBV11-3 and J is TRBJ2-7; D is undetermined. CDR3 length: 13 residues. CDR1 and CDR2 from the germline V gene are SGHNT and YENEEA. Deletions cut 1 base from V and 1 base from J, with 5 bases between. CDR3 loop: CASSLGPSYEQYF. CDR3 coding DNA: TGTGCCAGCAGCTTAGGGCCTTCCTACGAGCAGTACTTC.

The chain has TRBV28 and TRBJ2-7, with D uncertain. V shed 6 bases and J shed 4 bases, with 13 bases lying between them. The germline CDR1 and CDR2 sequences are MDHEN and SYDVKM. The CDR3 totals 13 residues. The CDR3 loop is CASSPAPKYEQYF. The CDR3 bases are TGTGCCAGCAGCCCTGCGCCAAAATACGAGCAGTACTTC. Full variable domain (outside the CDR3, taken from reference TRBV28 and TRBJ2-7): DVKVTQSSRYLVKRTGEKVFLECVQDMDHENMFWYRQDPGLGLRLIYFSYDVKMKEKGDIPEGYSVSREKKERFSLILESASTNQTSMYLCASSPAPKYEQYFGPGTRLTVT.

This clone has only a few counts. The chain has TRBV5-1 and TRBJ2-7; possibly TRBD2 for D (6 bases). CDR1 is SGHRS and CDR2 is YFSETQ in the germline V gene. This CDR3 is 13 amino acids long. Trimming removed 7 bases from V and 0 bases from J, with 11 bases in between. The CDR3 coding sequence is TGCGCCAGCGGGGGGACCCCCTCCTACGAGCAGTACTTC. Amino acid sequence: CASGGTPSYEQYF.

As regards this clone: One end of the junction does not line up with germline, which may come from a read error. The DNA of the CDR3 is TGTGCTAGCAGCCCCGGGGGGGCCGGGGAGCTGTTTTTT. Protein: CASSPGGAGELFF. J is TRBJ2-2 and V is TRBV7-7; the match to TRBD2 covers 8 bases. CDR3 length equals 13 residues. Germline V gene lookup returns CDR1 SSHAT and CDR2 FNYEAQ (reference sequence).

The chain links TRBV10-2 to TRBJ1-4; 7 nucleotides line up with TRBD1. The junction had 10 bases not matched to a gene; V was cut back by 7 bases and J by 8 bases. Germline V gene data show CDR1 as WSHSY and CDR2 as SAAADI. This CDR3 region has 14 residues. This chain's CDR3 is CASKEGAVVEKLFF. The DNA for the CDR3 is TGCGCCAGCAAAGAGGGGGCTGTAGTAGAAAAACTGTTTTTT.

This rearrangement joins TRBV10-3 to TRBJ2-2, with 11 bases aligning to TRBD1. The germline gives CDR1 ENHRY, CDR2 SYGVKD. This CDR3 region has 17 residues. V was pared by 3 bases and J by 1 base, with 4 bases of the junction left unmatched. The CDR3 spells CAISEGQGALNTGELFF. CDR3 coding DNA: TGTGCCATCAGTGAAGGACAGGGGGCCTTGAACACCGGGGAGCTGTTTTTT.

The chain recombines TRBV12-1 with TRBJ1-1; TRBD1 reflects the table's D call only, with no check against the DNA. TRBV12-1 is given as a pseudogene. The CDR3 contains 15 residues. CDR3 DNA sequence: TGTGCCAGCAGCCCCCCCCGGGCAGGGCGGACTGAAGCTTTCTTT. It specifies CASSPPRAGRTEAFF.

The chain links TRBV30 to TRBJ1-5; no clear D gene. The germline V and J ends were trimmed by 1 base and 0 bases, with 7 bases remaining between them. The CDR3 sequence is 14 residues long. Germline CDR1 GTSNPN, CDR2 SVGIG (reference sequence). CDR3 sequence (DNA): TGTGCCTGGAGTGGTCTTAATAGCAATCAGCCCCAGCATTTT. Residues: CAWSGLNSNQPQHF. Using reference TRBV30 and TRBJ1-5 for the parts outside the CDR3, the full variable domain is SQTIHQWPATLVQPVGSPLSLECTVEGTSNPNLYWYRQAAGRGLQLLFYSVGIGQISSEVPQNLSASRPQDRQFILSSKKLLLSDSGFYLCAWSGLNSNQPQHFGDGTRLSIL.

The chain employs TRBV29-1 and TRBJ2-4, with 9 positions matching TRBD1. This CDR3 has 12 residues. V shed 7 bases and J 6 bases; nucleotides not matched to a gene: 4. Germline V gene sequence: CDR1 SQVTM, CDR2 ANQGSEA. CDR3 sequence: CSARTGANIQYF. The CDR3, as DNA: TGCAGCGCAAGGACAGGGGCAAACATTCAGTACTTC.

The rearrangement links TRBV7-6 to TRBJ2-3; 12 bases are shared with TRBD2. Trimming at V came to 5 bases and at J to 6 bases, leaving 18 bases not matched to a gene. The CDR3 contains 19 residues. Per the germline V gene, CDR1 is SGHVS and CDR2 is FNYEAQ. CDR3 nucleotide sequence: TGTGCCAGCAGCCTGGGAGGGACTAGCGGGTCCTCCTGGGTGGATACGCAGTATTTT. It is translated as CASSLGGTSGSSWVDTQYF.